These 8 T cell receptor beta chains share one sample of origin, sequenced in a study of STAT5B mutations in CD4+ large granular lymphocyte leukemia. TCRdb's copy holds only in-frame clones and misses some; the assay was immunoSEQ multiplex PCR. The sample shows fewer than 40,000 clones, more than 60% of them seen only once. The material sequenced was CD4+ T cells from blood buffy coats. The receptors here all came from a human donor in good health.

The chain recombines TRBV30 with TRBJ2-3; D remains ambiguous. V was shortened by 2 bases and J by 0 bases, with 6 bases between the two germline ends. This CDR3 contains 13 residues. Germline-derived CDR1 and CDR2 are GTSNPN and SVGIG (reference sequence). In DNA form, the CDR3 reads TGTGCCTGGAGTTCCGGGAGCACAGATACGCAGTATTTT. Translation gives CAWSSGSTDTQYF.

The chain employs TRBV9 and TRBJ2-5, with unresolved D. Germline loops: CDR1 SGDLS, CDR2 YYNGEE. The CDR3 length is 14 residues. Trimming took 0 bases from V and 0 from J, leaving 6 bases between them. CDR3 sequence (DNA): TGTGCCAGCAGCGTAGGTTCTAACCAAGAGACCCAGTACTTC. It codes for CASSVGSNQETQYF.

The chain uses TRBV19 and TRBJ1-1, with D unclear. V was shortened by 5 bases and J by 0 bases, with 7 bases between the two germline ends. Germline V CDR1 and CDR2: LNHDA, SQIVND (reference sequence). The length of the CDR3 is 13 residues. The CDR3 nucleotides are TGTGCCAGTAGTCGAACAGTGAACACTGAAGCTTTCTTT. Protein: CASSRTVNTEAFF.

This clone has a handful of counts. This chain connects TRBV10-1 to TRBJ1-1; 7 nucleotides line up with TRBD1. Germline V lookup: CDR1 WNHNN, CDR2 SYGVQD (reference sequence). The CDR3 extends over 14 amino acids. V lost 3 bases to trimming and J lost 6 bases; unmatched junction nucleotides: 7. CDR3 residues: CASSDSYRGSEAFF. The CDR3 bases are TGCGCCAGCAGTGACTCGTACAGGGGATCTGAAGCTTTCTTT.

V is TRBV14 and J is TRBJ2-3; the D gene could be TRBD1 or TRBD2 (5 bases each). The CDR3 is 15 amino acids. Trimming shortened V by 3 bases and J by 2 bases, and 12 bases separated the two germline ends. Germline V gene sequence: CDR1 SGHDN, CDR2 FVKESK. The CDR3 DNA is TGTGCCAGCAGCCACTCCGGGACCCCCACAGATACGCAGTATTTT. Encoded protein: CASSHSGTPTDTQYF.

V usage is TRBV18 and J usage is TRBJ2-1; D ambiguous. The CDR3 consists of 13 residues. V lost 2 bases and J lost 6, with 8 bases in between. Germline values: CDR1 KGHSH, CDR2 LQKENI. CDR3 region: CASSPMGSNEQFF. As DNA, the CDR3 is TGTGCCAGCTCACCAATGGGATCCAATGAGCAGTTCTTC.

The J gene is TRBJ1-5, the V gene TRBV6-1, with 9 bases matching TRBD1. The CDR3 spans 13 residues. Germline V CDR1 and CDR2: MNHNS, SASEGT. The V segment lost 4 bases and the J segment 10 bases; nucleotides outside the gene matches: 5. The CDR3 sequence is CASSVGQGTPQHF. CDR3 DNA sequence: TGTGCCAGCAGTGTGGGACAGGGAACTCCCCAGCATTTT.

This chain joins TRBV5-1 and TRBJ1-4, with TRBD1 matching 7 bases. Germline lookup yields CDR1 SGHRS and CDR2 YFSETQ. With V trimmed by 1 base and J by 8 bases, 2 bases remained unmatched. The CDR3 has 13 amino acids. The CDR3 DNA reads as TGCGCCAGCAGCTTGTACAGGGGCGAAAAACTGTTTTTT. Its protein is CASSLYRGEKLFF. The complete variable domain, with remaining parts taken from reference TRBV5-1 and TRBJ1-4, reads KAGVTQTPRYLIKTRGQQVTLSCSPISGHRSVSWYQQTPGQGLQFLFEYFSETQRNKGNFPGRFSGRQFSNSRSEMNVSTLELGDSALYLCASSLYRGEKLFFGSGTQLSVL.